The 13 T cell receptor beta chains given below trace back to one sample, sequenced in a study of blood T cell repertoires in COVID-19. Some clones are missing from TCRdb's copy, which holds only in-frame ones; the method was immunoSEQ multiplex PCR. Among approximately 67,000 clones, roughly nine tenths were seen once, and the ten largest hold about 6.8%. What was sequenced was peripheral blood. All receptors come from a human donor in a cohort sampled during active COVID-19.

CDR3 sequence: CASSVGQERLNTEAFF. CDR3 coding DNA: TGTGCCAGCAGCGTAGGACAGGAAAGACTGAACACTGAAGCTTTCTTT. The chain is built from TRBV7-9 and TRBJ1-1; 7 positions match TRBD1. The CDR3 has 16 amino acids. The trim removed 5 bases at V and 0 bases at J, leaving 9 bases unmatched. CDR1 is SEHNR and CDR2 is FQNEAQ in the germline V gene (reference sequence). Full variable domain (missing parts from reference TRBV7-9 and TRBJ1-1): DTGVSQNPRHKITKRGQNVTFRCDPISEHNRLYWYRQTLGQGPEFLTYFQNEAQLEKSRLLSDRFSAERPKGSFSTLEIQRTEQGDSAMYLCASSVGQERLNTEAFFGQGTRLTVV.

This clone was recorded only once. The CDR3 region is CATSLAIAGGGTDTQYF. For the CDR3, the DNA is TGTGCCACCAGTCTCGCGATAGCGGGAGGGGGCACAGATACGCAGTATTTT. V is TRBV24-1 and J is TRBJ2-3, with 11 bases lining up with TRBD2. V gave up 6 bases and J gave up 1 base; unmatched junction bases: 8. The germline CDR1 and CDR2 sequences are KGHDR and SFDVKD. The CDR3 length is 17 residues.

The rearrangement links TRBV7-2 to TRBJ2-7; TRBD1 aligns across 7 bases. The CDR3 totals 16 residues. CDR1 and CDR2 (germline): SGHTA, FQGNSA. V lost 4 bases, J lost 2 bases, and 11 bases stayed unmatched. The CDR3 bases are TGTGCCAGCAGCTCAGCCTCCGGGACAGACACCTACGAGCAGTACTTC. Translating it yields CASSSASGTDTYEQYF.

The chain carries TRBV6-5 and TRBJ2-3; possibly TRBD2 for D (5 bases). This CDR3 region has 15 residues. Germline assignment: CDR1 MNHEY and CDR2 SVGAGI. The V end lost 6 bases, the J end lost 0 bases, and 13 bases lay between the germline ends. CDR3 protein: CASSLARTSTDTQYF. The CDR3 region has the DNA TGTGCCAGCAGCTTGGCAAGGACTAGCACAGATACGCAGTATTTT.

The sample holds one count of this clone. This chain links TRBV7-2 with TRBJ1-1; 12 bases line up with TRBD1. With V trimmed by 1 base and J by 8 bases, 5 bases remained unmatched. Germline CDR1 is SGHTA and CDR2 is FQGNSA. CDR3 length: 15 amino acids. The CDR3 loop reads CASSLDWDRGQEAFF. CDR3 bases: TGTGCCAGCAGCTTAGATTGGGACAGGGGGCAGGAAGCTTTCTTT.

The genes are TRBV19 and TRBJ2-5, with D possibly TRBD1 on 5 matching bases. Germline CDR1 LNHDA, CDR2 SQIVND (reference sequence). Between the trimmed V and J ends, which lost 5 bases and 7 bases, there was a span of 14 bases. The CDR3 consists of 13 residues. The CDR3 DNA reads as TGTGCCAGTAGTGACACAGGCGCTGGGACCCAGTACTTC. Translation gives CASSDTGAGTQYF. The variable domain in full, with the rest retrieved from reference TRBV19 and TRBJ2-5, is DGGITQSPKYLFRKEGQNVTLSCEQNLNHDAMYWYRQDPGQGLRLIYYSQIVNDFQKGDIAEGYSVSREKKESFPLTVTSAQKNPTAFYLCASSDTGAGTQYFGPGTRLLVL.

The chain joins TRBV7-2 to TRBJ2-7; TRBD1 agrees at 8 bases. Germline assignment: CDR1 SGHTA and CDR2 FQGNSA. This CDR3 spans 13 amino acids. J was trimmed by 4 bases and V by 2 bases; bases with no gene match: 1. The CDR3 nucleotides read TGTGCCAGCAGCTTAACAGGGGGTTACGAGCAGTACTTC. It specifies CASSLTGGYEQYF. Drawing the rest from reference TRBV7-2 and TRBJ2-7, the complete variable domain is GAGVSQSPSNKVTEKGKDVELRCDPISGHTALYWYRQSLGQGLEFLIYFQGNSAPDKSGLPSDRFSAERTGGSVSTLTIQRTQQEDSAVYLCASSLTGGYEQYFGPGTRLTVT.

CDR3 protein: CASRRRASNSPLHF. The CDR3 region has the DNA TGTGCCAGCCGCCGGCGGGCCTCCAATTCACCCCTCCACTTT. The chain links TRBV9 to TRBJ1-6; D remains ambiguous. CDR1 and CDR2 from the germline V gene are SGDLS and YYNGEE. The CDR3 has 14 residues. V lost 7 bases and J lost 7, with 15 bases in between. The variable domain in full, completed from reference TRBV9 and TRBJ1-6, reads DSGVTQTPKHLITATGQRVTLRCSPRSGDLSVYWYQQSLDQGLQFLIQYYNGEERAKGNILERFSAQQFPDLHSELNLSSLELGDSALYFCASRRRASNSPLHFGNGTRLTVT.

The V and J genes are TRBV6-6 and TRBJ2-3, with 8 bases matching TRBD2. The CDR3 consists of 16 residues. V lost 0 bases, J lost 5 bases, and 7 bases stayed unmatched. From germline, CDR1 is MNHNY and CDR2 SVGAGI (reference sequence). The CDR3 DNA reads TGTGCCAGCAGTTACTCGGTCGGGGGGGCCGTAGATACGCAGTATTTT. Translation: CASSYSVGGAVDTQYF.

The V call is TRBV28, the J call TRBJ1-4; no reliable D call. CDR1 is MDHEN, CDR2 SYDVKM, per germline. V was cut by 6 bases and J by 8 bases, with 16 bases left in between. CDR3 length: 14 amino acids. CDR3 bases: TGTGCCAGCAGGAAACCCATCGTACGGGAAAAACTGTTTTTT. Its translation is CASRKPIVREKLFF.

Only a few counts were recorded for this clone. The chain couples TRBV30 to TRBJ2-1; weak D call: TRBD1 (6 bases). CDR1 GTSNPN and CDR2 SVGIG come from the germline V gene (reference sequence). Trimming shortened V by 0 bases and J by 9 bases, and 15 bases separated the two germline ends. The CDR3 sequence is 14 residues long. The CDR3 protein is CAWSVGSGTFEQFF. DNA of the CDR3: TGTGCCTGGAGTGTAGGTTCAGGGACATTTGAGCAGTTCTTC.

The genes are TRBV6-4 and TRBJ2-2; weak D call: TRBD2 (5 bases). Germline CDR1 is MRHNA and CDR2 is SNTAGT. The V and J ends lost 4 bases and 1 base respectively, with 13 bases between them. This CDR3 is built from 16 residues. CDR3 nucleotide sequence: TGTGCCAGCAGTGTAAGAGGGCCAGGGAACACCGGGGAGCTGTTTTTT. It yields the protein CASSVRGPGNTGELFF.

The chain carries TRBV28 and TRBJ2-7; D ambiguous. This CDR3 is 14 amino acids long. Trimming removed 6 bases from V and 5 bases from J, with 17 bases in between. Germline V CDR1 and CDR2: MDHEN, SYDVKM. The DNA of the CDR3 is TGTGCCAGCAGCTCAGTATTAGGCGGTGACGAGCAGTACTTC. It translates to CASSSVLGGDEQYF.